A selection of T cell receptor beta chains follows, all from one sample in a study of cytomegalovirus exposure and HLA in healthy donors. Profiled with immunoSEQ multiplex PCR; TCRdb holds only in-frame clones, not every one. The listing contains 150,000 to 250,000 clones. Sequences were obtained from PBMCs. These receptor sequences come from a boy aged 5-17 years in good health and CMV-seronegative. The CDR3 runs from the conserved cysteine through the conserved F or W. A D gene is named only where the DNA matches it firmly.

v_call,cdr3_length,j_call,d_call,cdr3_aa,cdr3_nt
TRBV15,14,TRBJ2-5,TRBD2,CATSSDMGGETQYF,TGTGCCACCAGCTCCGACATGGGGGGGGAGACCCAGTACTTC
TRBV9,16,TRBJ1-1,TRBD1,CASSGKTGTMNTEAFF,TGTGCCAGCAGCGGAAAGACAGGGACAATGAACACTGAAGCTTTCTTT
TRBV6-1,12,TRBJ1-2,-,CASSDRSYGYTF,TGTGCCAGCAGCGACAGGAGCTATGGCTACACCTTC
TRBV7-6,16,TRBJ2-2,-,CASSLVGGYSTGELFF,TGTGCCAGCAGCTTAGTGGGCGGGTATTCCACCGGGGAGCTGTTTTTT
TRBV7-3,17,TRBJ1-6,TRBD1,CASSSPWDSQRYSPLHF,TGTGCCAGCAGCTCCCCCTGGGACAGCCAAAGGTATTCACCCCTCCACTTT
TRBV19,14,TRBJ2-3,-,CASRVTSSTDTQYF,TGTGCCAGTAGGGTGACTAGTAGCACAGATACGCAGTATTTT
TRBV6-5,13,TRBJ2-7,TRBD1,CASSLGQGSEQYF,TGTGCCAGCAGTCTCGGACAGGGCAGCGAGCAGTACTTC
TRBV27,17,TRBJ2-6,TRBD1,CASRKQGESSGANVLTF,TGTGCCAGCAGGAAGCAGGGGGAAAGCTCTGGGGCCAACGTCCTGACTTTC
TRBV6-1,15,TRBJ2-1,TRBD1,CASKYVRGPYNEQFF,TGTGCCAGTAAGTACGTGAGGGGGCCCTACAATGAGCAGTTCTTC
TRBV30,16,TRBJ2-6,-,CAWRDRRNSGANVLTF,TGTGCCTGGAGAGACAGGCGAAACTCTGGGGCCAACGTCCTGACTTTC
TRBV28,15,TRBJ2-7,-,CASSLRPPSGYEQYF,TGTGCCAGCAGCCTCAGACCCCCCAGCGGCTACGAGCAGTACTTC
TRBV5-6,13,TRBJ1-1,-,CASSFRENTEAFF,TGTGCCAGCAGCTTTCGGGAGAACACTGAAGCTTTCTTT
TRBV30,15,TRBJ2-3,-,CAWRPGTDSTDTQYF,TGTGCCTGGAGACCCGGGACTGATAGCACAGATACGCAGTATTTT
TRBV7-7,15,TRBJ2-5,-,CASSLVGGGQETQYF,TGTGCCAGCAGCTTAGTAGGAGGAGGTCAAGAGACCCAGTACTTC
TRBV2,18,TRBJ2-6,TRBD1,CASRGAPGQGSGANVLTF,TGTGCCAGCAGGGGAGCGCCGGGACAGGGGTCTGGGGCCAACGTCCTGACTTTC
TRBV9,16,TRBJ2-1,-,CASSAGGGQGSGEQFF,TGTGCCAGCAGCGCCGGGGGGGGACAGGGTAGTGGTGAGCAGTTCTTC
TRBV7-3,13,TRBJ1-1,TRBD1,CASSLGQGAVAFF,TGTGCCAGCAGCTTAGGGCAGGGGGCGGTCGCTTTCTTT
TRBV5-6,18,TRBJ2-5,-,CASSLGPNSGRAGGTQYF,TGTGCCAGCAGCTTGGGTCCCAACTCCGGCCGGGCCGGAGGGACCCAGTACTTC
TRBV19,14,TRBJ2-7,-,CASSISPQLYEQYF,TGTGCCAGTAGTATTTCTCCGCAACTTTACGAGCAGTACTTC
TRBV9,14,TRBJ1-6,TRBD1,CASSTSGGNSPLHF,TGTGCCAGCAGCACCTCAGGGGGGAATTCACCCCTCCACTTT
TRBV5-5,14,TRBJ1-1,-,CASSFHRADTEAFF,TGTGCCAGCAGCTTTCACAGGGCGGACACTGAAGCTTTCTTT
TRBV2,15,TRBJ2-7,TRBD2,CASRSSGTSVYEQYF,TGTGCCAGCAGATCATCCGGGACTAGCGTCTACGAGCAGTACTTC
TRBV28,13,TRBJ1-5,-,CASSSGPYQPQHF,TGTGCCAGCAGTTCAGGGCCCTATCAGCCCCAGCATTTT
TRBV9,16,TRBJ1-2,TRBD1,CASSTNSLTGESGYTF,TGTGCCAGCAGCACCAACTCTTTAACAGGGGAGAGTGGCTACACCTTC
TRBV19,15,TRBJ1-1,-,CASTPYLDMNTEAFF,TGTGCCAGTACCCCGTATCTTGACATGAACACTGAAGCTTTCTTT
TRBV7-2,14,TRBJ2-7,-,CASSPMDSSYEQYF,TGTGCCAGCAGCCCGATGGACAGCTCCTACGAGCAGTACTTC
TRBV7-3,22,TRBJ2-1,TRBD2,CASSLIGLAGGTRPGQYNEQFF,TGTGCCAGCAGCTTAATCGGACTAGCGGGGGGGACCCGACCCGGACAATACAATGAGCAGTTCTTC
TRBV5-6,15,TRBJ2-7,TRBD1,CASSGGTGRSVEQYF,TGTGCCAGCAGCGGCGGGACAGGGAGGTCGGTCGAGCAGTACTTC
TRBV10-2,15,TRBJ2-2,TRBD2,CASSGAGGLTGELFF,TGCGCCAGCAGCGGAGCGGGGGGGCTCACCGGGGAGCTGTTTTTT